This T cell receptor beta chain appears in the sequencing data of a study of technical replicates of blood from four donors. Germline V CDR1 and CDR2: ENHRY, SYGVKD. The ends were cut back, 5 bases at V and 1 base at J, with 11 bases in the middle. This CDR3 is 14 amino acids long. Repertoires were generated with immunoSEQ multiplex PCR, while TCRdb's copy carries only in-frame clones and drops some. The repertoire holds fewer than 100,000 clones, with 97% as singletons. Sequenced material: T cells isolated from PBMCs. This clonotype originated in a human donor in good health. The chain uses TRBV10-3 and TRBJ1-1; possible D gene TRBD1, 6 bases. The CDR3 DNA reads as TGTGCCATCAGTCAAGGCAGGGGGAACACTGAAGCTTTCTTT. Its protein is CAISQGRGNTEAFF.